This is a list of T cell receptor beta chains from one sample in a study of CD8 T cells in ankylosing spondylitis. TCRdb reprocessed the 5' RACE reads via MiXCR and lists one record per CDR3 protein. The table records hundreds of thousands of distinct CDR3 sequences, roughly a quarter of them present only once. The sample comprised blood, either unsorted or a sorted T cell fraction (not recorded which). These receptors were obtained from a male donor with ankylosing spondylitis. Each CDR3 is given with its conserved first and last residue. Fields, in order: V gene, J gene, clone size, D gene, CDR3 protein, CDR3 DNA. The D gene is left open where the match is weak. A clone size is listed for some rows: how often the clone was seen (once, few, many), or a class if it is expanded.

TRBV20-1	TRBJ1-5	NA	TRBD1	CSAREGGDQPQHF	TGCAGTGCTAGAGAAGGGGGCGATCAGCCCCAGCATTTT
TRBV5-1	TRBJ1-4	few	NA	CASSLNWWGNEKLFF	TGCGCCAGCAGCTTGAATTGGTGGGGTAATGAAAAACTGTTTTTT
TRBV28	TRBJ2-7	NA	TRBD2	CASRPGGLRDEQYF	TGTGCCAGCAGGCCGGGGGGTCTTCGGGACGAGCAGTACTTC
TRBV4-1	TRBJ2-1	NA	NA	CASSQEVGYEQFF	TGCGCCAGCAGCCAAGAGGTCGGTTATGAGCAGTTCTTC
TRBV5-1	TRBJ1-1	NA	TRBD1	CASSPGQAENTEAFF	TGCGCCAGCAGCCCTGGACAGGCCGAAAACACTGAAGCTTTCTTT
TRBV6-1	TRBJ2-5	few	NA	CASSPLWRTGETQYF	TGTGCCAGCAGTCCGCTTTGGAGGACGGGAGAGACCCAGTACTTC
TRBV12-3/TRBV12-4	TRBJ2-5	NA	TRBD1	CASRSPAGTGQETQYF	TGTGCCAGCAGATCCCCCGCTGGGACAGGTCAAGAGACCCAGTACTTC
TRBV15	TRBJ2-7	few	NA	CATSRDFLNAGGYEQYF	TGTGCCACCAGCAGAGATTTTCTAAATGCCGGGGGCTACGAGCAGTACTTC
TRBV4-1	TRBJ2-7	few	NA	CASSLDSWTYEQYF	TGCGCCAGCAGCCTGGACAGCTGGACCTACGAGCAGTACTTC
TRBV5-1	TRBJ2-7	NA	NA	CASGSGSTYEQYF	TGCGCCAGCGGCAGTGGGTCAACCTACGAGCAGTACTTC
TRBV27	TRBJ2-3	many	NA	CASSLLEGGDTQYF	TGTGCCAGCAGTTTATTGGAGGGAGGAGATACGCAGTATTTT
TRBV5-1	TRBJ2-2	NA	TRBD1	CASSWRQGAGELFF	TGCGCCAGCAGCTGGAGACAGGGGGCCGGGGAGCTGTTTTTT
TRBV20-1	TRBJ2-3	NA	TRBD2	CSAQEGYSGTLSTDTQYF	TGCAGTGCTCAAGAGGGGTACAGCGGGACCCTTAGCACAGATACGCAGTATTTT
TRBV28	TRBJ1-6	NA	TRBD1	CASRPPGQGNSPLHF	TGTGCCAGCAGGCCTCCGGGACAGGGAAATTCACCCCTCCACTTT
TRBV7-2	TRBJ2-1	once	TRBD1	CASSPRTGTLNEQFF	TGTGCCAGCAGCCCTAGGACAGGGACCCTGAATGAGCAGTTCTTC
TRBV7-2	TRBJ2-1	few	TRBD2	CASSRERGASEQFF	TGTGCCAGCAGTCGGGAGCGGGGGGCGAGTGAGCAGTTCTTC
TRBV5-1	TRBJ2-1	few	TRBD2	CASSLESSGSGEQFF	TGCGCCAGCAGCTTGGAGTCTAGCGGGAGCGGTGAGCAGTTCTTC
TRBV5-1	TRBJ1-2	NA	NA	CASSLAPENYGYTF	TGCGCCAGCAGCTTGGCCCCAGAGAACTATGGCTACACCTTC
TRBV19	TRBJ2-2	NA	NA	CASTPSPGTKEDGELFF	TGTGCCAGTACCCCTTCCCCCGGGACAAAGGAAGACGGGGAGCTGTTTTTT
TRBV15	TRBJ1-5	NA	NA	CATSRDWQPQHF	TGTGCCACCAGCAGAGATTGGCAGCCCCAGCATTTT
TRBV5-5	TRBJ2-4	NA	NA	CASSLEGAGLRNF	TGTGCCAGCAGCTTGGAGGGCGCAGGGTTGAGGAACTTC
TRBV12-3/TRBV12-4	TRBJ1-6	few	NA	CASSLRGQNSPLHF	TGTGCCAGCAGTTTAAGGGGTCAGAATTCACCCCTCCACTTT
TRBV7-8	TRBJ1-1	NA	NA	CASSPQAPDTEAFF	TGTGCCAGCAGCCCCCAAGCCCCGGACACTGAAGCTTTCTTT
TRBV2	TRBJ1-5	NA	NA	CASGKSWGADQPQHF	TGTGCCAGCGGAAAGAGTTGGGGGGCTGATCAGCCCCAGCATTTT
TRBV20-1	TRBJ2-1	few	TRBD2	CSAPLAGGPKDNEQFF	TGCAGTGCTCCACTAGCGGGAGGGCCGAAGGACAATGAGCAGTTCTTC
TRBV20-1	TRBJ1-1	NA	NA	CSARETGYTEAFF	TGCAGTGCTAGAGAAACAGGGTATACTGAAGCTTTCTTT